This T cell receptor (beta chain) was found in a study of cytomegalovirus exposure and HLA in healthy donors. Assay used: immunoSEQ multiplex PCR; TCRdb lists only in-frame clones, some missing. The sample includes 150,000 to 200,000 clones, 84% of them seen just once. Germline loops: CDR1 MDHEN, CDR2 SYDVKM. This CDR3 spans 13 amino acids. V shed 9 bases, J shed 4 bases, and the junction held 5 bases outside the gene matches. This clone occurred once. What was sequenced was PBMCs. The sequence was collected from a man aged 30 to 45 in good health and CMV-seropositive. This chain links TRBV28 with TRBJ1-5; 8 nucleotides match TRBD1. The CDR3 reads CASRQGLNQPQHF. DNA for the CDR3: TGTGCCAGTCGACAGGGGTTGAATCAGCCCCAGCATTTT.